A few counts support the clone carrying this TCR beta chain. Its antigen remains unidentified. This sample's TCRbeta library carried unique molecular identifier barcodes. TCRdb reprocessed the PCR reads via MiXCR and lists one record per CDR3 protein. The data contain approximately 980,000 distinct CDR3 sequences, 25% to 35% of them singletons. This entry comes from a study of T-cell reconstitution after alpha-beta-depleted transplantation in children. Overall study results and limits: About two months after transplant, alpha-beta T cells reportedly came from several hundred expanded graft clones. Some patients' high day-60 TCRbeta diversity was attributed to recipient cells surviving conditioning.

Losses at the gene ends were 0 bases for V and 5 bases for J; bases not matched to a gene: 14. The germline V gene encodes CDR1 LNHNV and CDR2 YYDKDF (reference sequence). This CDR3 region has 19 residues. This receptor was taken from a boy younger than two who had a stem cell transplant for SCID, so the T cells may come from the graft donor. The sequences come from PBMCs, mostly from graft donor cells, collected 360 days after TCRalphabeta/CD19-depleted stem cell transplant. This rearrangement joins TRBV15 to TRBJ2-5; TRBD2 matches 11 bases. This chain's CDR3 is CATSRDGLAGGYTTETQYF. The CDR3 DNA sequence: TGTGCCACCAGCAGAGATGGGCTAGCGGGGGGATACACAACGGAGACCCAGTACTTC.